This T cell receptor beta chain was captured by sequencing in a study of T cell therapy after organ transplantation. CDR1 is MNHEY, CDR2 SVGAGI, per germline. This CDR3 spans 13 amino acids. V was cut by 5 bases and J by 9 bases, with 16 bases left in between. The study's findings and limits: Effects of concurrent antirejection and antiviral medications were not evaluable.

Produced via immunoSEQ multiplex PCR; TCRdb's table is partial and in-frame only. Of 1,000 or so clones detected, 63% appear once; the ten largest clones hold roughly 45%. Time point reported: 20-29 weeks after completion of therapy. This clone was found a few times. Its antigen is unidentified. V and J are TRBV6-5 and TRBJ1-1, with D unclear. This clonotype originated in a human patient who had received a solid organ transplant and had CMV disease. The T cells may come from the graft donor. The sequences come from CD8+ T cells from blood, collected after autologous CMV-specific T cell therapy. The CDR3 spells CASSETLTFQAFF. The CDR3 region has the DNA TGTGCCAGCAGTGAAACCCTCACATTCCAAGCTTTCTTT.